This passage covers 12 T cell receptor beta chains from one sample sequenced in a study of cytomegalovirus exposure and HLA in healthy donors. Profiled with immunoSEQ multiplex PCR; TCRdb holds only in-frame clones, not every one. The data contain about 200,000 clones, roughly 84% of them singletons. Sequenced material: PBMCs. The origin of the receptors is a woman between 18 and 30 years old in good health and CMV-seropositive.

The chain recombines TRBV7-6 with TRBJ2-7; weak D call: TRBD1 (5 bases). V was cut by 5 bases and J by 5 bases, with 19 bases left in between. Germline CDR1 and CDR2: SGHVS and FNYEAQ. The CDR3 runs to 15 residues. CDR3 loop: CASSPSAGIIDEQYF. The CDR3 region has the DNA TGTGCCAGCAGCCCCTCGGCAGGGATTATAGACGAGCAGTACTTC.

The chain recombines TRBV5-1 with TRBJ2-1; the D gene is possibly TRBD1 (5 bases). V lost 0 bases to trimming and J lost 4 bases, with 14 bases between them. There are 16 residues in the CDR3. From germline, CDR1 is SGHRS and CDR2 YFSETQ. CDR3 DNA: TGCGCCAGCAGCTTGGTGGGGCTATCGTCTTACAATGAGCAGTTCTTC. It specifies CASSLVGLSSYNEQFF.

The chain carries TRBV19 and TRBJ1-2; D might be TRBD1 (5 bases). Germline assignment: CDR1 LNHDA and CDR2 SQIVND (reference sequence). The CDR3 runs 13 residues. The ends were cut back, 9 bases at V and 7 bases at J, with 18 bases in the middle. The CDR3 bases are TGTGCCAGGACACCTAGGGGTTTACCTGGCTACACCTTC. This encodes CARTPRGLPGYTF.

This chain joins TRBV28 and TRBJ1-1; TRBD1 agrees at 9 bases. V lost 5 bases, J lost 2 bases, and 12 bases stayed unmatched. This CDR3 is 17 amino acids long. The V gene's germline CDR1 is MDHEN and CDR2 SYDVKM. The CDR3 loop reads CASSPWTGATFNTEAFF. Here the CDR3 DNA reads TGTGCCAGCAGTCCCTGGACAGGGGCTACATTTAACACTGAAGCTTTCTTT.

V usage is TRBV2 and J usage is TRBJ2-5, with D perhaps matching TRBD1 (5 bases). Trimming stripped 1 base from V and 3 bases from J, with 9 bases between. This CDR3 contains 14 residues. CDR1 SNHLY and CDR2 FYNNEI come from the germline V gene. This chain's CDR3 is CASSEGAGKETQYF. The CDR3 DNA is TGTGCCAGCAGTGAAGGGGCAGGGAAAGAGACCCAGTACTTC.

This chain joins TRBV5-1 and TRBJ1-2; TRBD1 aligns across 8 bases. Germline CDR1 reads SGHRS; CDR2 reads YFSETQ. The CDR3 is made up of 14 amino acids. J gave up 8 bases and V 4 bases, and 10 bases lay outside the gene matches. The DNA of the CDR3 is TGCGCCAGCAGCGCCTGGACAGGGAGTGACGGCTACACCTTC. Its translation is CASSAWTGSDGYTF.

The chain combines TRBV9 with TRBJ2-3; 12 bases line up with TRBD2. The germline V gene encodes CDR1 SGDLS and CDR2 YYNGEE. The CDR3 length is 19 residues. V shed 0 bases, J shed 4 bases, and the junction held 12 bases outside the gene matches. The CDR3 DNA reads as TGTGCCAGCAGCGTAGACCCACTTTCTAGCGGGAGGGTTGCAGATACGCAGTATTTT. Translating it yields CASSVDPLSSGRVADTQYF. Full variable domain (outside the CDR3, taken from reference TRBV9 and TRBJ2-3): DSGVTQTPKHLITATGQRVTLRCSPRSGDLSVYWYQQSLDQGLQFLIQYYNGEERAKGNILERFSAQQFPDLHSELNLSSLELGDSALYFCASSVDPLSSGRVADTQYFGPGTRLTVL.

This clone occurred a few times. The J gene is TRBJ1-2, the V gene TRBV6-1; D not certain. Between the trimmed V and J ends, which lost 5 bases and 6 bases, there was a span of 7 bases. The germline gives CDR1 MNHNS, CDR2 SASEGT. This CDR3 has 11 amino acids. As DNA, the CDR3 is TGTGCCAGCAGTATGCGGCATGGCTACACCTTC. Protein: CASSMRHGYTF.

This clone was recorded once. The chain has TRBV6-1 and TRBJ2-7; D remains unclear. The V end lost 7 bases, the J end lost 1 base, and 8 bases lay between the germline ends. This CDR3 has 12 amino acids. Germline CDR1 reads MNHNS; CDR2 reads SASEGT. The CDR3 DNA reads TGTGCCAGCACCCTCGAGTCCTACGAGCAGTACTTC. Its protein is CASTLESYEQYF.

Written as DNA, the CDR3 is TGCGCCAGCAGCTTGACGGTTCGTAATGAAAAACTGTTTTTT. This encodes CASSLTVRNEKLFF. This chain connects TRBV5-1 to TRBJ1-4, with D unresolved. CDR1 and CDR2 from the germline V gene are SGHRS and YFSETQ. Trimming stripped 1 base from V and 4 bases from J, with 8 bases between. CDR3 length: 14 residues. The variable domain in full, completed from reference TRBV5-1 and TRBJ1-4, reads KAGVTQTPRYLIKTRGQQVTLSCSPISGHRSVSWYQQTPGQGLQFLFEYFSETQRNKGNFPGRFSGRQFSNSRSEMNVSTLELGDSALYLCASSLTVRNEKLFFGSGTQLSVL.

This CDR3 reads CASSLPVAGGDTQYF. The CDR3 bases are TGCGCCAGCAGCCTGCCGGTCGCAGGGGGAGATACGCAGTATTTT. The V and J genes are TRBV4-1 and TRBJ2-3; TRBD1 matches at 7 bases. The CDR3 extends over 15 amino acids. J gave up 5 bases and V 4 bases, and 9 bases lay outside the gene matches. Germline V gene lookup returns CDR1 MGHRA and CDR2 YSYEKL.

The V call is TRBV11-1, the J call TRBJ2-3, with D perhaps matching TRBD2 (5 bases). This CDR3 spans 15 amino acids. Germline CDR1 SGHAT, CDR2 FQDESV (reference sequence). The V and J ends lost 2 bases and 0 bases respectively, with 9 bases between them. CDR3 sequence reads: CASSLRTGSTDTQYF. The CDR3 DNA is TGTGCCAGCAGCTTACGAACGGGGAGCACAGATACGCAGTATTTT.